The TCR beta chain under discussion was sequenced for a study of blood T cells in healthy people across ages. CDR1 and CDR2 from the germline V gene are KGHDR and SFDVKD. Trimming cost V 3 bases and J 4 bases, with 11 bases left between them. The CDR3 has 14 amino acids. In the case of this clonotype: Its matching antigen is unknown.

Primed by a sample-barcoded 5' primer and a J-beta primer mix, a second PCR proceeded for about 7 to 11 cycles. One entry per CDR3 protein results from TCRdb running MiXCR on the 5' RACE reads. This table has about 730,000 distinct CDR3 sequences, about 40% appearing once. Healthy Russian Caucasian donors spanned ages about 6 to 95 years. Isolation of PBMCs gave at least 6.5 million cells per sample. No fewer than 5 micrograms of total RNA were isolated from every sample. Points from the study as a whole: Compared with aged donors, long-lived donors showed fewer expanded clones, suggesting selection.

The receptor comes from a woman aged 60 to 75 in good health. The sample was blood. This chain connects TRBV24-1 to TRBJ1-2, with D hard to call. Written as DNA, the CDR3 is TGTGCCACCAGTGATAACCAGGCGTTCTATGGCTACACCTTC. This codes for CATSDNQAFYGYTF.